This is a list of T cell receptor beta chains from one sample in a study of T cells in Graves' hyperthyroidism and ophthalmopathy. TCRdb fed the multiplex PCR reads into MiXCR, producing one record per CDR3 protein. The sample includes fewer than 600,000 distinct CDR3 sequences, 13% to 15% of them seen just once. The sequenced material came from blood. These receptors originate from a woman younger than 30 with Graves' hyperthyroidism. The CDR3 runs from the conserved cysteine through the conserved F or W. The size of a clone is reported for some rows only, either as once, few or many, or as a class for expanded clones.

abundance: .; len: 16; j_gene: TRBJ1-1; v_gene: TRBV6-1; CDR3aa: CASSRWTHKGNTEAFF
abundance: many; len: 15; j_gene: TRBJ1-4; v_gene: TRBV12-3/TRBV12-4; CDR3aa: CASSPDRGGNEKLFF
abundance: .; len: 16; j_gene: TRBJ2-3; v_gene: TRBV12-3/TRBV12-4; CDR3aa: CASSWVGMVISDTQYF
abundance: .; len: 15; j_gene: TRBJ1-1; v_gene: TRBV20-1; CDR3aa: CSARDLSGVNTEAFF
abundance: .; len: 17; j_gene: TRBJ2-7; v_gene: TRBV12-3/TRBV12-4; CDR3aa: CASSSIPSAGHSYEQYF
abundance: many; len: 15; j_gene: TRBJ1-3; v_gene: TRBV11-2; CDR3aa: CASSFDSRSGNTIYF
abundance: few; len: 14; j_gene: TRBJ1-1; v_gene: TRBV10-1; CDR3aa: CASSESSGQDRAFF
abundance: few; len: 13; j_gene: TRBJ1-2; v_gene: TRBV15; CDR3aa: CATSSHSQSGYTF
abundance: few; len: 15; j_gene: TRBJ1-5; v_gene: TRBV6-5; CDR3aa: CASSYEARSNQPQHF
abundance: many; len: 15; j_gene: TRBJ1-5; v_gene: TRBV15; CDR3aa: CATSRDRAGGMPQHF
abundance: .; len: 15; j_gene: TRBJ1-6; v_gene: TRBV7-9; CDR3aa: CASSLRQGSESPLHF
abundance: .; len: 14; j_gene: TRBJ1-6; v_gene: TRBV7-9; CDR3aa: CASSGRGIRSPLHF
abundance: many; len: 15; j_gene: TRBJ2-3; v_gene: TRBV18; CDR3aa: CASSLRTISTDTQYF
abundance: many; len: 13; j_gene: TRBJ1-5; v_gene: TRBV2; CDR3aa: CASRLQGGQPQHF
abundance: many; len: 14; j_gene: TRBJ1-6; v_gene: TRBV7-2; CDR3aa: CASSLRGLNSPLHF
abundance: many; len: 11; j_gene: TRBJ1-1; v_gene: TRBV20-1; CDR3aa: CSARGTPEAFF
abundance: many; len: 12; j_gene: TRBJ1-1; v_gene: TRBV30; CDR3aa: CAWSMGPTEAFF
abundance: many; len: 16; j_gene: TRBJ2-2; v_gene: TRBV5-5; CDR3aa: CASSLQTSGRTGELFF
abundance: few; len: 13; j_gene: TRBJ2-3; v_gene: TRBV10-3; CDR3aa: CAISGRSTDTQYF
abundance: many; len: 13; j_gene: TRBJ1-2; v_gene: TRBV20-1; CDR3aa: CSARGEDTFGYTF
abundance: .; len: 15; j_gene: TRBJ2-7; v_gene: TRBV5-8; CDR3aa: CASSLLRRRTYEQYF
abundance: few; len: 15; j_gene: TRBJ2-3; v_gene: TRBV7-3; CDR3aa: CASSSGWMGEYTQYF
abundance: many; len: 16; j_gene: TRBJ1-2; v_gene: TRBV11-2; CDR3aa: CASSPGTGVFYGGYTF
abundance: many; len: 13; j_gene: TRBJ1-1; v_gene: TRBV7-3; CDR3aa: CASSQSGYTEAFF
abundance: many; len: 14; j_gene: TRBJ1-1; v_gene: TRBV5-5; CDR3aa: CASSFSSFAPEAFF
abundance: few; len: 15; j_gene: TRBJ2-1; v_gene: TRBV29-1; CDR3aa: CSVVRLRLALDEQFF
abundance: .; len: 15; j_gene: TRBJ1-5; v_gene: TRBV12-5; CDR3aa: CASGPDRVFVQPQHF
abundance: few; len: 15; j_gene: TRBJ2-5; v_gene: TRBV20-1; CDR3aa: CSAELGQGSWETQYF
abundance: many; len: 13; j_gene: TRBJ2-1; v_gene: TRBV11-3; CDR3aa: CASSLEESPEQFF
abundance: many; len: 16; j_gene: TRBJ1-3; v_gene: TRBV19; CDR3aa: CASSALATGSGNTIYF
abundance: many; len: 17; j_gene: TRBJ1-6; v_gene: TRBV6-1; CDR3aa: CASSETTRSSYNSPLHF
abundance: many; len: 14; j_gene: TRBJ2-5; v_gene: TRBV11-2; CDR3aa: CASSLGTGGKTQYF
abundance: many; len: 13; j_gene: TRBJ2-3; v_gene: TRBV10-3; CDR3aa: CAIDSGLGDTQYF
abundance: many; len: 13; j_gene: TRBJ1-4; v_gene: TRBV3-1; CDR3aa: CASSPVVTEKLFF
abundance: few; len: 17; j_gene: TRBJ1-2; v_gene: TRBV5-1; CDR3aa: CASSSLDSTNLNYGYTF
abundance: many; len: 12; j_gene: TRBJ2-7; v_gene: TRBV29-1; CDR3aa: CSVGQVSYEQYF
abundance: many; len: 12; j_gene: TRBJ2-7; v_gene: TRBV24-1; CDR3aa: CATSDPGGEQYF
abundance: many; len: 17; j_gene: TRBJ2-1; v_gene: TRBV11-2; CDR3aa: CASSLDQPGRSYNEQFF
abundance: few; len: 20; j_gene: TRBJ2-4; v_gene: TRBV19; CDR3aa: CASSIVRLAGEGFAKNIQYF
abundance: .; len: 17; j_gene: TRBJ2-1; v_gene: TRBV14; CDR3aa: CASSPWPAGGGYNEQFF
abundance: many; len: 15; j_gene: TRBJ1-1; v_gene: TRBV6-5; CDR3aa: CASSYQTTVNTEAFF
abundance: many; len: 13; j_gene: TRBJ2-5; v_gene: TRBV30; CDR3aa: CAWSASILETQYF
abundance: .; len: 16; j_gene: TRBJ2-1; v_gene: TRBV5-1; CDR3aa: CASSLSADRGDNEQFF
abundance: once; len: 15; j_gene: TRBJ1-2; v_gene: TRBV6-1; CDR3aa: CASSETGDTNYGYTF
abundance: few; len: 15; j_gene: TRBJ2-3; v_gene: TRBV20-1; CDR3aa: CSASPGLAGVDTQYF
abundance: many; len: 15; j_gene: TRBJ2-2; v_gene: TRBV2; CDR3aa: CASIKQGANTGELFF
abundance: .; len: 15; j_gene: TRBJ2-5; v_gene: TRBV7-9; CDR3aa: CASSFPLLGAETQYF
abundance: .; len: 12; j_gene: TRBJ2-6; v_gene: TRBV19; CDR3aa: CASSTGSNVLTF
abundance: many; len: 14; j_gene: TRBJ2-1; v_gene: TRBV2; CDR3aa: CASSAGVYRNEQFF
abundance: .; len: 17; j_gene: TRBJ2-1; v_gene: TRBV24-1; CDR3aa: CATSDHPSGSMYNEQFF
abundance: few; len: 14; j_gene: TRBJ1-3; v_gene: TRBV7-2; CDR3aa: CASSSGISGNTIYF
abundance: many; len: 16; j_gene: TRBJ2-1; v_gene: TRBV10-3; CDR3aa: CAIRRLAGGVGDEQFF
abundance: .; len: 13; j_gene: TRBJ1-4; v_gene: TRBV7-9; CDR3aa: CASSLVGTEKLFF
abundance: .; len: 15; j_gene: TRBJ1-3; v_gene: TRBV7-2; CDR3aa: CASSFTDVSGNTIYF
abundance: .; len: 14; j_gene: TRBJ2-7; v_gene: TRBV10-3; CDR3aa: CAIRTGASSYEQYF